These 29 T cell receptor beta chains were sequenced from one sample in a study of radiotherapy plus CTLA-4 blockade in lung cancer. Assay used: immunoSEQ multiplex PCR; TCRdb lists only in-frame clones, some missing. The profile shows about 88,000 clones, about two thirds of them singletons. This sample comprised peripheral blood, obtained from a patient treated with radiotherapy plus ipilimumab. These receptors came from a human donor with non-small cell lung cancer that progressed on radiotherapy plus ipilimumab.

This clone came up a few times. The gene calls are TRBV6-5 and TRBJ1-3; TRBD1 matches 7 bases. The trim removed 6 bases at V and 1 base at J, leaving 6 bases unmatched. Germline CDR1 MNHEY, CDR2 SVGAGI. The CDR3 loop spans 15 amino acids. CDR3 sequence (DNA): TGTGCCAGCAGGAAGACAGGGCCGTCTGGAAACACCATATATTTT. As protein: CASRKTGPSGNTIYF.

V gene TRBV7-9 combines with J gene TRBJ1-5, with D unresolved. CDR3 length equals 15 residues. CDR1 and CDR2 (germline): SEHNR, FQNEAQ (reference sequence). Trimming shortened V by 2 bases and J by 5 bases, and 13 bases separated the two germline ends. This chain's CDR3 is CASSLTTRGDQPQHF. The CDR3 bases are TGTGCCAGCAGCTTAACCACACGGGGAGATCAGCCCCAGCATTTT.

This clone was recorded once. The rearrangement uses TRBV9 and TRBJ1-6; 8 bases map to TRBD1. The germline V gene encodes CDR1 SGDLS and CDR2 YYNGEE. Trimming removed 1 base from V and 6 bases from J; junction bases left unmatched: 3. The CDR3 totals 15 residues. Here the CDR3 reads CASSVWDRINSPLHF. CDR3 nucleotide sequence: TGTGCCAGCAGCGTATGGGACAGGATTAATTCACCCCTCCACTTT. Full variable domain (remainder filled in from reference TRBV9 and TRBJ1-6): DSGVTQTPKHLITATGQRVTLRCSPRSGDLSVYWYQQSLDQGLQFLIQYYNGEERAKGNILERFSAQQFPDLHSELNLSSLELGDSALYFCASSVWDRINSPLHFGNGTRLTVT.

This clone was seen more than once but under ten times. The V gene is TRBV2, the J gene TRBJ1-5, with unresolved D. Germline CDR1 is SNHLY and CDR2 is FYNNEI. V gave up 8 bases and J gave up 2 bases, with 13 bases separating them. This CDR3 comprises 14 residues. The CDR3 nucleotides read TGTGCCAGCTCCACATACGGGGGCAATCAGCCCCAGCATTTT. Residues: CASSTYGGNQPQHF.

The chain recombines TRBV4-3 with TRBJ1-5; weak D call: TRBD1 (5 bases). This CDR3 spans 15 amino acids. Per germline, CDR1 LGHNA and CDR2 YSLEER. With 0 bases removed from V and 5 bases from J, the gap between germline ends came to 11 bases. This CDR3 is CASSQERGPDQPQHF. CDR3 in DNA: TGCGCCAGCAGCCAAGAAAGGGGCCCTGATCAGCCCCAGCATTTT.

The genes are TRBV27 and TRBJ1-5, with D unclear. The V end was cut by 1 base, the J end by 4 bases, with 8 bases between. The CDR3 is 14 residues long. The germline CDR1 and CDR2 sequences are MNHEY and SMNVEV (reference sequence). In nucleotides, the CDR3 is TGTGCCAGCAGTTTATTATCGGGGAATCAGCCCCAGCATTTT. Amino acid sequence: CASSLLSGNQPQHF.

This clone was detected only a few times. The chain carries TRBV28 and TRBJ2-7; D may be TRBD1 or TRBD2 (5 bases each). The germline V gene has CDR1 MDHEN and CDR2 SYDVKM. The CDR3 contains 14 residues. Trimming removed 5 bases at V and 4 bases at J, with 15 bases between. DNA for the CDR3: TGTGCCAGCAGTATCGGGACGGTGGGGTACGAGCAGTACTTC. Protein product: CASSIGTVGYEQYF.

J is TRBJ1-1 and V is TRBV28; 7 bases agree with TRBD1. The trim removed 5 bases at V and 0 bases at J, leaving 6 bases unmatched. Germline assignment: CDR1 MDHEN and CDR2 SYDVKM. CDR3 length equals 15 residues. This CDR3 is CASSPGQELNTEAFF. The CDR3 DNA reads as TGTGCCAGCAGTCCTGGACAGGAGCTGAACACTGAAGCTTTCTTT.

The CDR3 sequence is CAISKIKQGGRSYEQYF. The CDR3 DNA sequence: TGTGCCATCAGCAAAATTAAACAGGGGGGCAGATCCTACGAGCAGTACTTC. The rearrangement links TRBV10-3 to TRBJ2-7, with 8 nucleotides matching TRBD1. V lost 6 bases, J lost 1 base, and 14 bases stayed unmatched. CDR1 ENHRY and CDR2 SYGVKD come from the germline V gene. CDR3 length equals 17 residues.

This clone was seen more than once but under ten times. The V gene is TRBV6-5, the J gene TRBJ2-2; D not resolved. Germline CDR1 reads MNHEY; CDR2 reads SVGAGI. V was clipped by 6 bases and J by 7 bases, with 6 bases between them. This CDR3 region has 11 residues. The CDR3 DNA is TGTGCCAGCAGGTTCGGCGGGGAGCTGTTTTTT. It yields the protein CASRFGGELFF.

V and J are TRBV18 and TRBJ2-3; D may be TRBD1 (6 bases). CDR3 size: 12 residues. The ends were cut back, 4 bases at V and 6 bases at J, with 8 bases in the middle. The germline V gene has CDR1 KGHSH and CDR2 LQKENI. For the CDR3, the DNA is TGTGCCAGCTCACAGCAGGGGGATACGCAGTATTTT. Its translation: CASSQQGDTQYF.

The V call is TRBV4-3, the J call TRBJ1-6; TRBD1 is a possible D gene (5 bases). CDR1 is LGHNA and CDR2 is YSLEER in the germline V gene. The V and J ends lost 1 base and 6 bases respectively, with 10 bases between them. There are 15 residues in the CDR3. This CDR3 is CASSQGGRLNSPLHF. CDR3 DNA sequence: TGCGCCAGCAGCCAAGGGGGACGGCTTAATTCACCCCTCCACTTT.

As DNA, the CDR3 is TGTGCCACCAGCAGAGATGGGGACAGGGGGCGCGGGTCCGGGGAGCTGTTTTTT. Translating it yields CATSRDGDRGRGSGELFF. The J gene is TRBJ2-2, the V gene TRBV15; TRBD1 aligns across 12 bases. Germline CDR1 LNHNV, CDR2 YYDKDF (reference sequence). The CDR3 extends over 18 amino acids. Unmatched junction bases numbered 8, after V lost 0 bases and J lost 6 bases. The full variable domain, in which reference TRBV15 and TRBJ2-2 provide the parts outside the CDR3, is DAMVIQNPRYQVTQFGKPVTLSCSQTLNHNVMYWYQQKSSQAPKLLFHYYDKDFNNEADTPDNFQSRRPNTSFCFLDIRSPGLGDTAMYLCATSRDGDRGRGSGELFFGEGSRLTVL.

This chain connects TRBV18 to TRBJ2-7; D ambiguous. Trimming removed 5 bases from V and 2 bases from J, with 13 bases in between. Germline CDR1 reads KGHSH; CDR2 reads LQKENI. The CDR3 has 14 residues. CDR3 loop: CASSVLKGAYEQYF. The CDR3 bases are TGTGCCAGCTCAGTTCTAAAGGGCGCCTACGAGCAGTACTTC.

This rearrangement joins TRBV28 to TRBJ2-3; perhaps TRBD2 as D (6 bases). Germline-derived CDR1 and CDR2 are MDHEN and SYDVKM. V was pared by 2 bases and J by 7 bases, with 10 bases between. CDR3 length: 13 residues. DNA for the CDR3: TGTGCCAGCAGTTTACGGGGAGGCAATACGCAGTATTTT. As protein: CASSLRGGNTQYF.

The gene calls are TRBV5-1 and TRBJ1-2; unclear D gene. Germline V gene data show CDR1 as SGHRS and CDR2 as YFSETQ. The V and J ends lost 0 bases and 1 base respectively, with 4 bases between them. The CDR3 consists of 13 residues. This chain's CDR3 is CASSLDGNYGYTF. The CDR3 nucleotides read TGCGCCAGCAGCTTGGACGGTAACTATGGCTACACCTTC.

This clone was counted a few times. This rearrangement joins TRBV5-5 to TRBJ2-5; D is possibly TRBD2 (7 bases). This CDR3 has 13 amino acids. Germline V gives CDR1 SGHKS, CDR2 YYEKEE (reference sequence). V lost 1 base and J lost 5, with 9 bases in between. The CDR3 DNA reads TGTGCCAGCAGCTTGAGGGGGGGGGAGACCCAGTACTTC. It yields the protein CASSLRGGETQYF.

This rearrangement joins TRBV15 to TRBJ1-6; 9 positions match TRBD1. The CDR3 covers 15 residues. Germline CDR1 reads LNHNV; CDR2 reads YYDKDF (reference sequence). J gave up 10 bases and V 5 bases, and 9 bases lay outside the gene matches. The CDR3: CATSGGTGKNSPLHF. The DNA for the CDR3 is TGTGCCACCAGCGGAGGGACAGGGAAGAACTCACCCCTCCACTTT.

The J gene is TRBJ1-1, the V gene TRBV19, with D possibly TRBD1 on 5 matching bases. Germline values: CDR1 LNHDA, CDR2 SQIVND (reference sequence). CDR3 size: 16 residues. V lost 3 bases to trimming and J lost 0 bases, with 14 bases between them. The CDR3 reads CASSMRPTALNTEAFF. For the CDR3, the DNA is TGTGCCAGTAGTATGAGACCGACAGCTCTGAACACTGAAGCTTTCTTT.

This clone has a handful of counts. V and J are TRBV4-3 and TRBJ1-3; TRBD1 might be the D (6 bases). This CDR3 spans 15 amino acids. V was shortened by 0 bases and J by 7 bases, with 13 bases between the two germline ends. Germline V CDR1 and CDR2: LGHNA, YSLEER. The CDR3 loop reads CASSQEGGAWNTIYF. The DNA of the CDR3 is TGCGCCAGCAGCCAAGAGGGGGGGGCCTGGAACACCATATATTTT.

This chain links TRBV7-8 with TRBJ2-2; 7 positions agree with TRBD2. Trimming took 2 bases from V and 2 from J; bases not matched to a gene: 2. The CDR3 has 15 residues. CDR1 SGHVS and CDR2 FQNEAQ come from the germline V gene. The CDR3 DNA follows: TGTGCCAGCAGCTTACTAGCGGTAAACACCGGGGAGCTGTTTTTT. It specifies CASSLLAVNTGELFF.

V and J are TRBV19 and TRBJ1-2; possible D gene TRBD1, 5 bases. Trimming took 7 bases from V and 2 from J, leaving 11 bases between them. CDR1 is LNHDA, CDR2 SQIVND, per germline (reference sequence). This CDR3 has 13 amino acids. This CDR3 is CASTPQGNYGYTF. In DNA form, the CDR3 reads TGTGCCAGTACCCCCCAGGGAAACTATGGCTACACCTTC.

CDR3 sequence reads: CASSDPLAGGSYEQYF. CDR3 bases: TGTGCCAGCAGTGATCCGTTAGCGGGGGGCTCCTACGAGCAGTACTTC. V is TRBV28 and J is TRBJ2-7; TRBD2 agrees at 10 bases. Per the germline V gene, CDR1 is MDHEN and CDR2 is SYDVKM. The CDR3 sequence is 16 residues long. Trimming cost V 5 bases and J 0 bases; bases outside gene matches: 7.

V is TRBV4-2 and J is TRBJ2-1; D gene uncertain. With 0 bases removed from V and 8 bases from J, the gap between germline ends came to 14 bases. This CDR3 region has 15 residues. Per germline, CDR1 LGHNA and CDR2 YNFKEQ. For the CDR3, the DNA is TGTGCCAGCAGCCAAGATCTGTCTCGGAGCGATGAGCAGTTCTTC. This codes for CASSQDLSRSDEQFF.

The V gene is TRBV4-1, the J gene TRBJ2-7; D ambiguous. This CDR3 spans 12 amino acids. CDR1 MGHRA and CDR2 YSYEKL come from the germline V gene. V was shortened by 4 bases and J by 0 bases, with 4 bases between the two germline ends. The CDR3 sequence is CASSPSSYEQYF. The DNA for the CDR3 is TGCGCCAGCAGCCCCTCCTCCTACGAGCAGTACTTC.

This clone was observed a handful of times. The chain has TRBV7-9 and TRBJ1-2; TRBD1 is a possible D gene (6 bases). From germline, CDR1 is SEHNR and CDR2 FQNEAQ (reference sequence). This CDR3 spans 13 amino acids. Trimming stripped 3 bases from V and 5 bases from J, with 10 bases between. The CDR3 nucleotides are TGTGCCAGCAGCTTTGGGCAGGGGTATGGCTACACCTTC. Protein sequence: CASSFGQGYGYTF.

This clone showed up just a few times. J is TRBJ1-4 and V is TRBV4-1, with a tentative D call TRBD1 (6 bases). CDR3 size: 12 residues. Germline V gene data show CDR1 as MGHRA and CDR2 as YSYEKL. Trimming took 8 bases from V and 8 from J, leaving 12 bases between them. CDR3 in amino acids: CASRGRGEKLFF. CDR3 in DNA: TGCGCCAGCCGGGGGCGGGGGGAAAAACTGTTTTTT.

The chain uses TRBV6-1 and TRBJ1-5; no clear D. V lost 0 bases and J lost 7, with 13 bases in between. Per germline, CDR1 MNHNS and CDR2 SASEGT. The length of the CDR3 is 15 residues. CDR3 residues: CASSEARVVGQPQHF. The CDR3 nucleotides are TGTGCCAGCAGTGAAGCTCGGGTGGTCGGGCAGCCCCAGCATTTT.

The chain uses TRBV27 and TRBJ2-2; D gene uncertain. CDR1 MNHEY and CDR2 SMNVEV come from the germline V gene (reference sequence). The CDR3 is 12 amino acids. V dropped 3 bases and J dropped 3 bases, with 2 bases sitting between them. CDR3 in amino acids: CASSFYTGELFF. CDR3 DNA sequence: TGTGCCAGCAGTTTTTACACCGGGGAGCTGTTTTTT.